The rows below give T cell receptor beta chains drawn from one sample of a study of T cells in Graves' hyperthyroidism and ophthalmopathy. Using its own MiXCR run on the multiplex PCR reads, TCRdb lists one record per CDR3 protein. The sample consists of 620,000 or so distinct CDR3 sequences, about 14% of them appearing once. The specimen sequenced was blood. The receptors originated from a woman aged 50 to 65 with Graves' ophthalmopathy. The CDR3 runs from the conserved cysteine through the conserved F or W. D genes are given only for firm matches. Some rows mark clone size as missing; the rest say once, few, many or name a class of expanded clone.

clone_size j_call v_call d_call cdr3_aa cdr3_nt
few TRBJ1-2 TRBV19 TRBD1 CASIFRWGTGVPFGDGYTF TGTGCCAGTATTTTCCGTTGGGGGACAGGGGTACCTTTTGGCGATGGCTACACCTTC
. TRBJ1-1 TRBV13 . CACSKGPEAFF TGTGCCTGCAGTAAGGGCCCTGAAGCTTTCTTT
many TRBJ2-2 TRBV2 . CASSNLITGELFF TGTGCCAGCAGCAACCTTATCACCGGGGAGCTGTTTTTT
many TRBJ2-3 TRBV9 . CASSVVAASTDTQYF TGTGCCAGCAGCGTAGTGGCAGCTAGCACAGATACGCAGTATTTT
many TRBJ1-1 TRBV20-1 . CSATSDGNTEAFF TGCAGTGCTACGTCAGACGGGAACACTGAAGCTTTCTTT
. TRBJ2-2 TRBV6-2/TRBV6-3 TRBD1 CASSLYRDRVSGELFF TGTGCCAGCAGCCTCTACCGGGACAGGGTTTCCGGGGAGCTGTTTTTT
many TRBJ2-1 TRBV11-2 TRBD2 CASSSSTSGRIDEQFF TGTGCCAGCAGCTCCTCAACTAGCGGGAGGATCGATGAGCAGTTCTTC
many TRBJ2-7 TRBV7-2 TRBD1 CASSSRQGDYEQYF TGTGCCAGCAGCTCCCGCCAGGGGGACTACGAGCAGTACTTC
few TRBJ2-7 TRBV5-1 . CASSSTGSTGGEQYF TGCGCCAGCAGTTCGACAGGGTCTACGGGGGGGGAGCAGTACTTC
many TRBJ2-5 TRBV28 TRBD1 CASSSPGQTAKETQYF TGTGCCAGCAGTTCGCCGGGACAGACAGCGAAAGAGACCCAGTACTTC
many TRBJ2-1 TRBV28 . CASRTGVGYYNEQFF TGTGCCAGCAGAACCGGGGTCGGGTACTACAATGAGCAGTTCTTC
many TRBJ2-1 TRBV28 . CATSLRRHEQFF TGTGCCACTTCGTTGCGACGTCATGAGCAGTTCTTC
. TRBJ2-6 TRBV20-1 . CSASRSQSGANVLTF TGCAGTGCTAGTCGGAGTCAATCTGGGGCCAACGTCCTGACTTTC
once TRBJ2-1 TRBV20-1 . CSARRERIRNEQFF TGCAGTGCTAGAAGGGAGAGGATACGTAATGAGCAGTTCTTC
. TRBJ2-1 TRBV6-2/TRBV6-3 TRBD1 CASNPTGVAEQFF TGTGCCAGCAACCCGACAGGGGTTGCTGAGCAGTTCTTC
many TRBJ2-2 TRBV30 TRBD2 CAWSIEGLTGELFF TGTGCCTGGAGTATTGAGGGACTAACCGGGGAGCTGTTTTTT
many TRBJ1-2 TRBV11-2 . CASSSSSGYGYTF TGTGCCAGCAGCTCTTCATCTGGCTATGGCTACACCTTC
once TRBJ2-2 TRBV7-9 . CASRPSAVTENTGELFF TGTGCCAGCAGACCAAGTGCAGTGACAGAGAACACCGGGGAGCTGTTTTTT
few TRBJ2-2 TRBV15 . CATRIPGNTGELFF TGTGCCACCCGAATCCCGGGGAACACCGGGGAGCTGTTTTTT
. TRBJ2-5 TRBV3-1 . CASSLRRNQETQYF TGTGCCAGCAGCCTGAGACGTAATCAAGAGACCCAGTACTTC
many TRBJ1-4 TRBV12-3/TRBV12-4 TRBD1 CASRRGRNEKLFF TGTGCCAGCAGGAGGGGGCGCAATGAAAAACTGTTTTTT
few TRBJ2-1 TRBV3-1 TRBD2 CASSQPGTKTFAGYNEQFF TGTGCCAGCAGCCAACCCGGGACTAAAACGTTTGCGGGCTACAATGAGCAGTTCTTC
. TRBJ2-2 TRBV9 . CASSPAWIGTGELFF TGTGCCAGCAGCCCGGCCTGGATCGGAACCGGGGAGCTGTTTTTT
few TRBJ2-6 TRBV9 . CASSVNKGQSPSGANVLTF TGTGCCAGCAGCGTAAATAAGGGACAATCCCCCTCTGGGGCCAACGTCCTGACTTTC
many TRBJ1-2 TRBV7-3 . CASSPSTGPNYGYTF TGTGCCAGCAGCCCCTCTACCGGACCGAATTATGGCTACACCTTC
few TRBJ2-3 TRBV6-2/TRBV6-3 . CASSYSGQGFSDTQYF TGTGCCAGCAGTTACTCCGGGCAGGGATTTTCGGATACGCAGTATTTT
many TRBJ2-1 TRBV9 . CASSVGLGYNEQFF TGTGCCAGCAGCGTAGGCCTGGGCTACAATGAGCAGTTCTTC